This TCR beta chain was profiled in a study of blood T cell repertoires in COVID-19. Germline V gene sequence: CDR1 SGDLS, CDR2 YYNGEE. The CDR3 totals 16 residues. V trimming: 7 bases; J trimming: 4 bases; junction bases outside the gene matches: 8. Sequencing was performed with immunoSEQ multiplex PCR; in TCRdb, only in-frame clones are kept and a portion is missing. The sample carries 200,000 to 250,000 clones, around 85% recorded once. Sequenced input: peripheral blood. The TCR was taken from a woman in her fifties or sixties with acute or convalescent COVID-19. The gene calls are TRBV9 and TRBJ2-3, with 14 bases fitting TRBD2. CDR3 in DNA: TGTGCCAGCCAAACCGGACTAGCGGGAGGCTCAGATACGCAGTATTTT. Its translation is CASQTGLAGGSDTQYF.